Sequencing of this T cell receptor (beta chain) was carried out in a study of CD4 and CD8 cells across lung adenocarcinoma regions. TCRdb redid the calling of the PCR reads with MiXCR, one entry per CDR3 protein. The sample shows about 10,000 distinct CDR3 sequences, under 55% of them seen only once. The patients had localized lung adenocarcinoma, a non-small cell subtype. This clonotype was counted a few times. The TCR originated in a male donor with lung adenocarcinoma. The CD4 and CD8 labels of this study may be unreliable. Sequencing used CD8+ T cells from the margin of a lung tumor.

The CDR3 protein is CASTGTGGYNEQFF. The CDR3 DNA reads TGTGCCAGCACAGGGACAGGAGGGTACAATGAGCAGTTCTTC. This sequence joins TRBV7-9 and TRBJ2-1, with 8 bases that match TRBD1. The CDR3 is 14 residues long. After removal of 7 bases from V and 4 bases from J, the junction contained 6 bases not matched to a gene. Germline V gives CDR1 SEHNR, CDR2 FQNEAQ (reference sequence). The entire variable domain, with the rest obtained from reference TRBV7-9 and TRBJ2-1, is as follows: DTGVSQNPRHKITKRGQNVTFRCDPISEHNRLYWYRQTLGQGPEFLTYFQNEAQLEKSRLLSDRFSAERPKGSFSTLEIQRTEQGDSAMYLCASTGTGGYNEQFFGPGTRLTVL.